The rows below give T cell receptor beta chains drawn from one sample of a study of Ad26.COV2.S vaccination and SARS-CoV-2 variants. The data were produced by immunoSEQ multiplex PCR, yet TCRdb's version contains in-frame clones alone and is incomplete. This sample has 350,000 to 500,000 clones; roughly 90% occur once, and the top ten carry 3.6%. The sequencing here drew on peripheral blood, taken in a trial of Ad26.COV2.S vaccine versus placebo. The receptors come from a person between 18 and 60 years old who received the Ad26.COV2.S COVID-19 vaccine or a placebo. The CDR3 runs from the conserved cysteine through the conserved F or W. The D gene is left open where the match is weak. Rows give clone size only sometimes, using once, few, many, or a class for an expanded clone.

CDR3aa: CASSLAGPEVGYTF
CDR3nt: TGCGCCAGCAGCTTGGCCGGACCCGAGGTTGGCTACACCTTC
abundance: .
v_gene: TRBV5-1
d_gene: .
j_gene: TRBJ1-2

CDR3aa: CASSRDRGSYNEQFF
CDR3nt: TGTGCCAGCAGCCGCGACAGGGGCTCCTACAATGAGCAGTTCTTC
abundance: .
v_gene: TRBV6-2/TRBV6-3
d_gene: TRBD1
j_gene: TRBJ2-1

CDR3aa: CASSGTGITGELFF
CDR3nt: TGCGCCAGCAGTGGGACAGGTATCACCGGGGAGCTGTTTTTT
abundance: .
v_gene: TRBV23-1
d_gene: TRBD1
j_gene: TRBJ2-2

CDR3aa: CASTQRNDGGQENYGYTF
CDR3nt: TGCGCCAGCACCCAGCGGAACGACGGGGGACAGGAAAACTATGGCTACACCTTC
abundance: .
v_gene: TRBV4-1
d_gene: TRBD1
j_gene: TRBJ1-2

CDR3aa: CASSQGQNYGYTF
CDR3nt: TGTGCCAGCAGCCAGGGACAGAACTATGGCTACACCTTC
abundance: .
v_gene: TRBV14
d_gene: TRBD1
j_gene: TRBJ1-2

CDR3aa: CASSQGVQGKQPQHF
CDR3nt: TGTGCCAGCAGCCAAGGTGTACAGGGCAAGCAGCCCCAGCATTTT
abundance: few
v_gene: TRBV3-1/TRBV3-2
d_gene: .
j_gene: TRBJ1-5

CDR3aa: CASSLDGDIAYGYTF
CDR3nt: TGTGCCAGCAGCTTAGATGGGGACATTGCCTATGGCTACACCTTC
abundance: .
v_gene: TRBV7-2
d_gene: .
j_gene: TRBJ1-2

CDR3aa: CASSPGTSGVHVNEQFF
CDR3nt: TGTGCCAGCAGCCCCGGGACTAGCGGAGTTCATGTAAATGAGCAGTTCTTC
abundance: .
v_gene: TRBV5-4
d_gene: TRBD2
j_gene: TRBJ2-1

CDR3aa: CASSPGQGPYEQYF
CDR3nt: TGTGCCAGTAGTCCGGGACAGGGACCCTACGAGCAGTACTTC
abundance: .
v_gene: TRBV19
d_gene: TRBD1
j_gene: TRBJ2-7

CDR3aa: CASSLTPGTGNTEAFF
CDR3nt: TGCGCCAGCAGCCTAACCCCGGGGACAGGGAACACTGAAGCTTTCTTT
abundance: .
v_gene: TRBV4-3
d_gene: TRBD1
j_gene: TRBJ1-1

CDR3aa: CASSRLMAGDNNEQFF
CDR3nt: TGTGCCAGCAGCCGATTGATGGCGGGGGACAACAATGAGCAGTTCTTC
abundance: .
v_gene: TRBV3-1/TRBV3-2
d_gene: .
j_gene: TRBJ2-1

CDR3aa: CSARREYEQYF
CDR3nt: TGCAGTGCTAGGAGGGAATACGAGCAGTACTTC
abundance: .
v_gene: TRBV20-1
d_gene: .
j_gene: TRBJ2-7

CDR3aa: CASRSTRAEQFF
CDR3nt: TGTGCCAGCAGATCCACCAGGGCTGAGCAGTTCTTC
abundance: .
v_gene: TRBV28
d_gene: .
j_gene: TRBJ2-1

CDR3aa: CTRSPSGGNTGELFF
CDR3nt: TGCACCAGATCTCCAAGCGGGGGCAACACCGGGGAGCTGTTTTTT
abundance: once
v_gene: TRBV1
d_gene: .
j_gene: TRBJ2-2

CDR3aa: CASSPGREQYF
CDR3nt: TGTGCCAGCTCACCTGGTCGCGAGCAGTACTTC
abundance: once
v_gene: TRBV18
d_gene: .
j_gene: TRBJ2-7

CDR3aa: CASGPTQPQHF
CDR3nt: TGTGCCAGTGGGCCGACCCAGCCCCAGCATTTT
abundance: once
v_gene: TRBV19
d_gene: .
j_gene: TRBJ1-5

CDR3aa: CASSPGLLSSYNEQFF
CDR3nt: TGTGCCAGCAGCCCAGGACTCCTGAGCTCCTACAATGAGCAGTTCTTC
abundance: .
v_gene: TRBV3-1/TRBV3-2
d_gene: .
j_gene: TRBJ2-1

CDR3aa: CAWAPGQGWDTEAFF
CDR3nt: TGTGCCTGGGCCCCCGGACAGGGCTGGGACACTGAAGCTTTCTTT
abundance: .
v_gene: TRBV30
d_gene: TRBD1
j_gene: TRBJ1-1

CDR3aa: CASSPESGANTEAFF
CDR3nt: TGTGCCAGCTCACCAGAATCAGGGGCGAACACTGAAGCTTTCTTT
abundance: .
v_gene: TRBV18
d_gene: .
j_gene: TRBJ1-1

CDR3aa: CASRDGGVGKAFF
CDR3nt: TGTGCCAGCAGGGACGGGGGGGTTGGGAAAGCTTTCTTT
abundance: .
v_gene: TRBV28
d_gene: .
j_gene: TRBJ1-1

CDR3aa: CASSLFGGAGMSNEQFF
CDR3nt: TGTGCCAGCAGCTTATTCGGGGGGGCAGGGATGTCGAATGAGCAGTTCTTC
abundance: .
v_gene: TRBV11-3
d_gene: TRBD2
j_gene: TRBJ2-1

CDR3aa: CAWTRPTGGKTPLHF
CDR3nt: TGTGCCTGGACACGCCCCACGGGGGGGAAGACACCCCTCCACTTT
abundance: .
v_gene: TRBV30
d_gene: .
j_gene: TRBJ1-6

CDR3aa: CASSSSPAVGNQPQHF
CDR3nt: TGTGCCAGCAGTTCCTCCCCGGCGGTTGGCAATCAGCCCCAGCATTTT
abundance: .
v_gene: TRBV6-5
d_gene: .
j_gene: TRBJ1-5

CDR3aa: CASRRDYGYTF
CDR3nt: TGTGCCAGCAGAAGAGACTATGGCTACACCTTC
abundance: .
v_gene: TRBV9
d_gene: .
j_gene: TRBJ1-2

CDR3aa: CASRPDRGSNQPQHF
CDR3nt: TGTGCCAGCAGGCCGGATCGGGGAAGCAATCAGCCCCAGCATTTT
abundance: .
v_gene: TRBV27
d_gene: .
j_gene: TRBJ1-5

CDR3aa: CASSPTGTGRFETQYF
CDR3nt: TGTGCCAGCTCACCAACCGGGACAGGGCGTTTTGAGACCCAGTACTTC
abundance: .
v_gene: TRBV18
d_gene: TRBD1
j_gene: TRBJ2-5

CDR3aa: CASSEALDRRDTQYF
CDR3nt: TGTGCCAGCAGTGAAGCTCTGGACAGGCGAGATACGCAGTATTTT
abundance: .
v_gene: TRBV6-1
d_gene: TRBD1
j_gene: TRBJ2-3

CDR3aa: CASSPWGDRGSEQYF
CDR3nt: TGTGCCAGCAGCCCCTGGGGGGACAGGGGGTCCGAGCAGTACTTC
abundance: few
v_gene: TRBV9
d_gene: TRBD1
j_gene: TRBJ2-7

CDR3aa: CASSADGLSNQPQHF
CDR3nt: TGTGCCAGCAGTGCCGACGGACTTAGCAATCAGCCCCAGCATTTT
abundance: .
v_gene: TRBV28
d_gene: .
j_gene: TRBJ1-5

CDR3aa: CASSIRPGLALRADTQYF
CDR3nt: TGCGCCAGCAGCATAAGACCGGGACTAGCCCTCCGTGCAGATACGCAGTATTTT
abundance: .
v_gene: TRBV5-1
d_gene: TRBD2
j_gene: TRBJ2-3

CDR3aa: CASRNQGLEQYF
CDR3nt: TGTGCCAGCAGGAATCAGGGTCTAGAGCAGTACTTC
abundance: once
v_gene: TRBV6-5
d_gene: .
j_gene: TRBJ2-7

CDR3aa: CASSLGTGYEQYF
CDR3nt: TGTGCCAGCAGCTTAGGGACAGGCTACGAGCAGTACTTC
abundance: .
v_gene: TRBV7-2
d_gene: TRBD1
j_gene: TRBJ2-7

CDR3aa: CASSPGQGTYEQYF
CDR3nt: TGTGCCAGCAGCCCGGGACAGGGTACCTACGAGCAGTACTTC
abundance: .
v_gene: TRBV7-3
d_gene: TRBD1
j_gene: TRBJ2-7